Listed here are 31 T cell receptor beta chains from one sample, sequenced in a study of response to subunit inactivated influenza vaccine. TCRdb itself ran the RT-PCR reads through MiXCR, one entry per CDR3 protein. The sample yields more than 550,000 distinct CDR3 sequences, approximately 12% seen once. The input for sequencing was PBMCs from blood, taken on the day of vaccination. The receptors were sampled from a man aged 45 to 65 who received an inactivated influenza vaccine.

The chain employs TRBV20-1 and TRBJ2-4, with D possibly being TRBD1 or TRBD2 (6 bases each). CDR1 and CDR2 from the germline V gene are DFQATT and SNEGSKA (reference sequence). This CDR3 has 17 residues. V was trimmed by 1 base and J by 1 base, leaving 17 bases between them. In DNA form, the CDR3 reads TGCAGTGCTAGAGCCAGGGGAGGAGAGGGGGCCAAAAACATTCAGTACTTC. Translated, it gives CSARARGGEGAKNIQYF.

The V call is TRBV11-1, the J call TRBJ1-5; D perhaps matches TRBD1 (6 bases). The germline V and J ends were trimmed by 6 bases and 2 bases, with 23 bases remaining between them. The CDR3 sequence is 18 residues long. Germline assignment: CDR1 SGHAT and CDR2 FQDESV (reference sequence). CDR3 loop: CASSPSLLQGWGNQPQHF. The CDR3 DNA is TGTGCCAGCAGTCCATCCCTGTTACAGGGTTGGGGCAATCAGCCCCAGCATTTT. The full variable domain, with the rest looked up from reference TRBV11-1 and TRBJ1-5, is EAEVAQSPRYKITEKSQAVAFWCDPISGHATLYWYRQILGQGPELLVQFQDESVVDDSQLPKDRFSAERLKGVDSTLKIQPAELGDSAMYLCASSPSLLQGWGNQPQHFGDGTRLSIL.

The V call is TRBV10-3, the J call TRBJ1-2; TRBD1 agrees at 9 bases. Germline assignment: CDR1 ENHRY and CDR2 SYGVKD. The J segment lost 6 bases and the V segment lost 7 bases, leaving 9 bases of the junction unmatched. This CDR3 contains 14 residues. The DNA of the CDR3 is TGTGCCATCACCTCCGGACAGGGGAGAGATGGCTACACCTTC. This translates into CAITSGQGRDGYTF.

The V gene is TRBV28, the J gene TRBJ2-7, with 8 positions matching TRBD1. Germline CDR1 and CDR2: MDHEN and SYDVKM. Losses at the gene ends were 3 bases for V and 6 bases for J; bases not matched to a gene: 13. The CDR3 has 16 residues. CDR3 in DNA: TGTGCCAGCAGTTTTAGGGCCGGCAGGGGGCTAAGCGAGCAGTACTTC. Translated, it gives CASSFRAGRGLSEQYF.

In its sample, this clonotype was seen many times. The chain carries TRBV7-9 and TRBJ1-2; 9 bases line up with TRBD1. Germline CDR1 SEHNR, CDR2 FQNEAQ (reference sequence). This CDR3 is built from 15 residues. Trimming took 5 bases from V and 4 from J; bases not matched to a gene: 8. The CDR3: CASSPQGQGFYGYTF. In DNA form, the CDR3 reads TGTGCCAGCAGCCCGCAGGGACAGGGCTTCTATGGCTACACCTTC.

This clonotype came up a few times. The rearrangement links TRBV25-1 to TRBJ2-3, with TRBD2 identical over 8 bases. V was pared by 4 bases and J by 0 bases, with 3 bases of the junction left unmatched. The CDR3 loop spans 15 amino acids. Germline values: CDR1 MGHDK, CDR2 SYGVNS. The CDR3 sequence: CASSAVAGSTDTQYF. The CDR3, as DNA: TGTGCCAGCAGTGCCGTAGCGGGGAGCACAGATACGCAGTATTTT.

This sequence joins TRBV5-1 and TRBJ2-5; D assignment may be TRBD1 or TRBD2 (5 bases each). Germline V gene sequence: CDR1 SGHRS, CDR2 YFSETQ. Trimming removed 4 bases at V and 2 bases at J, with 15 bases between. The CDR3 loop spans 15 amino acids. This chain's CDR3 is CASSILGADQETQYF. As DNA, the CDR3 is TGCGCCAGCAGCATACTAGGGGCGGATCAAGAGACCCAGTACTTC.

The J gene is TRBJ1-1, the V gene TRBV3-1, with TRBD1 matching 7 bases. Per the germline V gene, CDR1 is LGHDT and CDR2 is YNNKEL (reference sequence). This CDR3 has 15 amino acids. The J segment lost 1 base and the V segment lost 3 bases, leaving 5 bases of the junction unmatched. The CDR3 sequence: CASSQTGRANTEAFF. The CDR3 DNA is TGTGCCAGCAGCCAGACAGGGCGGGCGAACACTGAAGCTTTCTTT.

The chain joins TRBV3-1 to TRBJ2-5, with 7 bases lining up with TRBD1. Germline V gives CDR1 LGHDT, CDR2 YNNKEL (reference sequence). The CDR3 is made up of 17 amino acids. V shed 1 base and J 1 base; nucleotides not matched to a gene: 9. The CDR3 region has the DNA TGTGCCAGCAGCCAAGGTCAAAGGGGGCTTTTCCAAGAGACCCAGTACTTC. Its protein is CASSQGQRGLFQETQYF.

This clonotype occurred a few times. As DNA, the CDR3 is TGTGCCAGCAGACCCTTGGTTTTTGGCGGGGGGGCCGGCTTCTACAATGAGCAGTTCTTC. Protein: CASRPLVFGGGAGFYNEQFF. The chain is built from TRBV11-1 and TRBJ2-1, with 9 nucleotides matching TRBD2. The CDR3 extends over 20 amino acids. In germline, CDR1 is SGHAT, CDR2 FQDESV (reference sequence). The junction had 21 bases not matched to a gene; V was cut back by 6 bases and J by 3 bases. The whole variable domain, remainder taken from reference TRBV11-1 and TRBJ2-1, is EAEVAQSPRYKITEKSQAVAFWCDPISGHATLYWYRQILGQGPELLVQFQDESVVDDSQLPKDRFSAERLKGVDSTLKIQPAELGDSAMYLCASRPLVFGGGAGFYNEQFFGPGTRLTVL.

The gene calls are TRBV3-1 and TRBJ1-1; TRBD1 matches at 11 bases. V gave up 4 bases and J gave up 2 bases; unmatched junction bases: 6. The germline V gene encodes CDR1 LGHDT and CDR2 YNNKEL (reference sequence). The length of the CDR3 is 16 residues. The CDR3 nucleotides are TGTGCCAGCAGCCCTGGGACAGGGGGGGGCAACACTGAAGCTTTCTTT. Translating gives CASSPGTGGGNTEAFF.

CDR3: CASSLDPGHLYEQYF. DNA for the CDR3: TGTGCCAGCAGTCTAGATCCAGGACACCTGTACGAGCAGTACTTC. The V gene is TRBV6-2 or TRBV6-3, the J gene TRBJ2-7; D possibly corresponds to TRBD1 (5 bases). V was trimmed by 5 bases and J by 4 bases, leaving 18 bases between them. The CDR3 is made up of 15 amino acids. From germline, CDR1 is MNHEY and CDR2 SVGEGT.

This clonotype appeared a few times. As DNA, the CDR3 is TGTGCCAGCAGCGGGACTAGCGGGTATCTCTTAGCCAAAAACATTCAGTACTTC. It translates to CASSGTSGYLLAKNIQYF. The rearrangement joins TRBV6-8 to TRBJ2-4, with 12 bases matching TRBD2. Losses at the gene ends were 6 bases for V and 0 bases for J; bases not matched to a gene: 9. CDR1 MNHGY and CDR2 SAAAGT come from the germline V gene. This CDR3 spans 18 amino acids.

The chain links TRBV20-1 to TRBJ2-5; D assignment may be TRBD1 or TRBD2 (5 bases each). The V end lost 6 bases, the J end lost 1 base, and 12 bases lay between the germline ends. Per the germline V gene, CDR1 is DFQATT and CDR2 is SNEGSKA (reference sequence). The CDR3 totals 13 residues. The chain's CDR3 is CSARGPGQETQYF. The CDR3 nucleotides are TGCAGTGCCCGGGGCCCTGGCCAAGAGACCCAGTACTTC.

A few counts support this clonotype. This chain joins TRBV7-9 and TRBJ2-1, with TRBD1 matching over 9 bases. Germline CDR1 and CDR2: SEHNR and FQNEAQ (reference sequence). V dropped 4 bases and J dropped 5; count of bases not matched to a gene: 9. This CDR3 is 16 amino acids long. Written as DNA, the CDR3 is TGTGCCAGCAGCTCTTCCCACGGGACAGGGAACAATGAGCAGTTCTTC. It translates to CASSSSHGTGNNEQFF.

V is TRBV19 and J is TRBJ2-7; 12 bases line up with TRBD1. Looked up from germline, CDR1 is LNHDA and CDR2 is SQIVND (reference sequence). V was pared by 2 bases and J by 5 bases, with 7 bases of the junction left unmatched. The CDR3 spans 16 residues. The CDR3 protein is CASSILSGDRGHEQYF. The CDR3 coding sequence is TGTGCCAGTAGTATACTCTCCGGGGACAGGGGGCACGAGCAGTACTTC.

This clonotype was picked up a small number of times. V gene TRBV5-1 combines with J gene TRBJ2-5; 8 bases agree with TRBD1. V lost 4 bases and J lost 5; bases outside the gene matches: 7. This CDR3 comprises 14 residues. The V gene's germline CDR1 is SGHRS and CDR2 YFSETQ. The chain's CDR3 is CASSDPGGGETQYF. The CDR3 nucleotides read TGCGCCAGCAGCGACCCAGGGGGCGGCGAGACCCAGTACTTC. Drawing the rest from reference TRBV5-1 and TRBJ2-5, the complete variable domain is KAGVTQTPRYLIKTRGQQVTLSCSPISGHRSVSWYQQTPGQGLQFLFEYFSETQRNKGNFPGRFSGRQFSNSRSEMNVSTLELGDSALYLCASSDPGGGETQYFGPGTRLLVL.

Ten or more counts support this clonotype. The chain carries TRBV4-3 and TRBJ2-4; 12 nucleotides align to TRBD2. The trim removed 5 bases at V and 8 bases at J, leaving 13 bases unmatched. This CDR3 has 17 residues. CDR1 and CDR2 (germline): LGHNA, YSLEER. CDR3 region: CASSSTSGTSGWDIQYF. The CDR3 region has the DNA TGCGCCAGCAGCTCAACATCCGGGACTAGCGGGTGGGACATTCAGTACTTC.

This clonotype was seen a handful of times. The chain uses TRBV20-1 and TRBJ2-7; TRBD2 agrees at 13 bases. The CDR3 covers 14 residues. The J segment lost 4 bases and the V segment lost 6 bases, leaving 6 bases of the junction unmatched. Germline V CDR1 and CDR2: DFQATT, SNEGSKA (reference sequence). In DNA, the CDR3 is TGCAGTGCAGAACGGACTAGCGGGAGTTACGAGCAGTACTTC. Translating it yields CSAERTSGSYEQYF.

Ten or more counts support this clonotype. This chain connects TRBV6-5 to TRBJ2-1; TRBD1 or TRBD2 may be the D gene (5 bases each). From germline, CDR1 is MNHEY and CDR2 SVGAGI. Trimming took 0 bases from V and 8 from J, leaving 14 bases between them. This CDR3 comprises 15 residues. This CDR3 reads CASSYSTGLGYEQFF. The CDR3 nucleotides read TGTGCCAGCAGTTACTCGACGGGGCTTGGGTATGAGCAGTTCTTC.

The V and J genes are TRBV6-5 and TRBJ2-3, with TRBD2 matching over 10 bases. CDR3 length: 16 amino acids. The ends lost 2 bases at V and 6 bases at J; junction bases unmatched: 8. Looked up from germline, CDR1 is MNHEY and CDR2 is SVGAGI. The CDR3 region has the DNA TGTGCCAGCAGTTACGCAAGCGGGAGGGCCCGCGATACGCAGTATTTT. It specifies CASSYASGRARDTQYF.

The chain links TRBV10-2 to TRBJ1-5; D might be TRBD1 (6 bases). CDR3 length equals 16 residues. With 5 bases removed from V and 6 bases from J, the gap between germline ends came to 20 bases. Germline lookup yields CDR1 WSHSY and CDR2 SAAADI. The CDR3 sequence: CASSPPPTGSSQPQHF. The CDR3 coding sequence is TGCGCCAGCAGTCCCCCCCCAACAGGGTCCTCTCAGCCCCAGCATTTT.

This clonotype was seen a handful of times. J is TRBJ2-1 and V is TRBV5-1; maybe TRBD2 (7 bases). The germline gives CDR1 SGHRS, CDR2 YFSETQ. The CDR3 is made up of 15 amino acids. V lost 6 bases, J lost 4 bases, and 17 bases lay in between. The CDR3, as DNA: TGCGCCAGCAACCCGTGGGGGGGCAGTTACAATGAGCAGTTCTTC. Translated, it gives CASNPWGGSYNEQFF.

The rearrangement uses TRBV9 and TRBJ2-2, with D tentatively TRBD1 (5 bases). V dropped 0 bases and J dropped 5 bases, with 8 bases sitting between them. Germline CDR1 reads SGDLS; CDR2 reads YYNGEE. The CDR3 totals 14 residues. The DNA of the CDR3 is TGTGCCAGCAGCGTAGAGGGGCGGACCGGGGAGCTGTTTTTT. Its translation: CASSVEGRTGELFF.

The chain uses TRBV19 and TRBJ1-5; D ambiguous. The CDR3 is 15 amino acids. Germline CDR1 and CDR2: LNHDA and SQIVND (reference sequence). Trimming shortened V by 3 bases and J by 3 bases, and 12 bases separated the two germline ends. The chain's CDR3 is CASSILPGFNQPQHF. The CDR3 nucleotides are TGTGCCAGTAGTATTCTCCCCGGATTCAATCAGCCCCAGCATTTT.

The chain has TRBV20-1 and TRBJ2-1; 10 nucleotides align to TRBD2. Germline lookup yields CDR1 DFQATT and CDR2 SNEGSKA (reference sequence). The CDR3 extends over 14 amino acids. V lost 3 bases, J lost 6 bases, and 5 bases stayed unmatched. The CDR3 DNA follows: TGCAGTGCTAGGACCGGGACTAGCGCCAATGAGCAGTTCTTC. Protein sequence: CSARTGTSANEQFF.

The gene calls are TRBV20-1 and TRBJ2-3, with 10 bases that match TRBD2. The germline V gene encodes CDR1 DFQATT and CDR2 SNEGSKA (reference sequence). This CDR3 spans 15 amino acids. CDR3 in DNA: TGCAGCGCAAAGACTAGCGGGTATCGCACAGATACGCAGTATTTT. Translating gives CSAKTSGYRTDTQYF.

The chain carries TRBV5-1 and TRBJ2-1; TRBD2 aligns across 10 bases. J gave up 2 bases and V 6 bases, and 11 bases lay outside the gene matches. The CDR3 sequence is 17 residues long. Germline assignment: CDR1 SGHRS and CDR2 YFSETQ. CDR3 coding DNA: TGCGCCAGCAAGCCGGGGGCTAGCGGGGGCCCCTACAATGAGCAGTTCTTC. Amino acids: CASKPGASGGPYNEQFF.

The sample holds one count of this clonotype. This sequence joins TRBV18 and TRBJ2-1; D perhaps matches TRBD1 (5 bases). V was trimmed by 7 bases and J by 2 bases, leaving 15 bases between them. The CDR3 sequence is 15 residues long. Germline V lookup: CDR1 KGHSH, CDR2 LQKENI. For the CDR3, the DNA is TGTGCCAGCTACCGTGGTGGGGCGACCTACAATGAGCAGTTCTTC. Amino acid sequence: CASYRGGATYNEQFF.

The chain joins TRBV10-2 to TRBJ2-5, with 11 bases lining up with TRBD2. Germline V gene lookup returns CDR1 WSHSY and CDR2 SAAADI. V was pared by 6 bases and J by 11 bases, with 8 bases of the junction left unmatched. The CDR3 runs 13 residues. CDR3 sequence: CASRTGTSGRQYF. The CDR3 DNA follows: TGCGCCAGCAGGACAGGGACTAGCGGTCGACAGTACTTC.

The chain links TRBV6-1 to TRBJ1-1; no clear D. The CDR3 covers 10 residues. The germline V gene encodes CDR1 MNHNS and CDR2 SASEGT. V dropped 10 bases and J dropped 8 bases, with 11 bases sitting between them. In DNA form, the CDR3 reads TGTGCCACCGGCGCGGCCGAAGCTTTCTTT. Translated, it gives CATGAAEAFF.